This is a list of T cell receptor beta chains from one sample in a study of regulatory T cells in long-lasting Graves disease. TCRdb fed the multiplex PCR reads into MiXCR, producing one record per CDR3 protein. The table lists roughly 520,000 distinct CDR3 sequences, about 12% of them singletons. These data also formed part of another study, on T cells in Graves' hyperthyroidism and ophthalmopathy.

The specimen was peripheral blood mononuclear cells (PBMCs), collected at new diagnosis, from a patient treated with antithyroid drugs. These receptors were taken from a woman in her twenties or thirties with Graves disease. CDR3s leave out the opening cysteine and the closing phenylalanine or tryptophan. The order of the fields is J gene, V gene, CDR3 length, CDR3 protein.

>TRBJ1-2|TRBV19|12
ASRRPTGFYGYT
>TRBJ2-3|TRBV5-5|13
ASSSSTSGSYTQY
>TRBJ2-3|TRBV5-1|14
ASSLGVEWVQDTQY
>TRBJ2-7|TRBV11-2|12
ASSFIAGGSEQY
>TRBJ2-3|TRBV4-1|18
ASSRLLGTSRYYRPDTQY
>TRBJ2-7|TRBV4-1|13
ASSQIFGSIHEQY
>TRBJ1-5|TRBV19|13
ASSSQKRSNQPQH
>TRBJ2-1|TRBV20-1|9
SASGVWEQF
>TRBJ1-1|TRBV20-1|12
SARVGRGNTEAF
>TRBJ2-1|TRBV6-1|9
ASTRVNEQF
>TRBJ1-1|TRBV14|14
ASSQGRPLVNTEAF
>TRBJ2-7|TRBV6-2/TRBV6-3|12
ASSLAGLAHEQY
>TRBJ2-1|TRBV20-1|12
SAREGLAYNEQF
>TRBJ1-4|TRBV12-3/TRBV12-4|14
ASSPTVPGQVKKLF
>TRBJ2-5|TRBV7-8|11
ASLQDRQETQY
>TRBJ2-3|TRBV4-1|13
ASSPTAGFTDTQY
>TRBJ2-5|TRBV7-9|14
ASSFHLAGGAETQY
>TRBJ2-4|TRBV5-1|16
ASSPGTVPLLAKNIQY
>TRBJ2-7|TRBV5-1|12
ASSGPGQPYEQY
>TRBJ1-5|TRBV30|17
AWGLRRQGETYSNQPQH
>TRBJ2-1|TRBV11-2|12
VSSPSGTYNEQF
>TRBJ1-2|TRBV7-9|14
ASSFSSRQGDYGYT
>TRBJ2-3|TRBV12-3/TRBV12-4|14
ASSLGLAGPTDTQY